This T cell receptor beta chain is from a study of OX40 agonist ivuxolimab in advanced cancers. Findings and limits, study-wide: Expanded clones were, on average, more numerous in CD8+ T cells than in CD4+. By week 6 at 0.1 to 3.0 mg/kg, blood CD4+ and CD8+ T cells had expanded clonally.

Some clones are missing from TCRdb's copy, which holds only in-frame ones; the method was immunoSEQ multiplex PCR. This sample carries roughly 30,000 clones, approximately 90% of them seen once, and the ten largest clones take more than 30%. With respect to this clone: Its antigen remains unknown.

Germline V gives CDR1 SEHNR, CDR2 FQNEAQ (reference sequence). V lost 1 base, J lost 0 bases, and 9 bases lay in between. The CDR3 sequence is 15 residues long. The gene calls are TRBV7-9 and TRBJ1-1, with D possibly being TRBD1 (6 bases). The receptor was derived from an adult with an advanced solid tumor such as melanoma, head and neck, liver or kidney cancer. Sequences were derived from CD4+ or CD8+ T cells sorted from blood, sampled in a trial of the OX40 agonist ivuxolimab. CDR3 loop: CASSLVGHLNTEAFF. In DNA, the CDR3 is TGTGCCAGCAGCTTAGTGGGACACCTGAACACTGAAGCTTTCTTT.